The next 10 T cell receptor beta chains were all read from a single sample in a study of blood T cell repertoires in COVID-19. This table comes from immunoSEQ multiplex PCR, and its TCRdb copy is limited to in-frame clones, with some not included. The table lists approximately 120,000 clones, about 74% of them singletons. Sample: peripheral blood. The receptors stem from an elderly man with COVID-19, enrolled during active disease.

The chain combines TRBV6-2 or TRBV6-3 with TRBJ2-3; TRBD1 is a possible D gene (6 bases). This CDR3 comprises 17 residues. Germline CDR1 is MNHEY and CDR2 is SVGEGT. The V end was cut by 0 bases, the J end by 0 bases, with 13 bases between. In DNA form, the CDR3 reads TGTGCCAGCAGTTACTCGAGGGCAGGGGCTAGCACAGATACGCAGTATTTT. Translating it yields CASSYSRAGASTDTQYF.

V usage is TRBV6-5 and J usage is TRBJ1-1; D may be TRBD1 (5 bases). V lost 6 bases to trimming and J lost 6 bases, with 14 bases between them. The CDR3 is made up of 13 amino acids. CDR1 is MNHEY, CDR2 SVGAGI, per germline. CDR3 protein: CASRLTGEAEAFF. CDR3 DNA sequence: TGTGCCAGCAGACTTACAGGAGAGGCTGAAGCTTTCTTT.

V is TRBV29-1 and J is TRBJ2-7; TRBD1 is a possible D gene (6 bases). Trimming removed 4 bases from V and 1 base from J, with 14 bases in between. The CDR3 extends over 14 amino acids. The germline V gene has CDR1 SQVTM and CDR2 ANQGSEA. In nucleotides, the CDR3 is TGCAGCGTTGTCGAACAGGGTAGGTCCTACGAGCAGTACTTC. Translating gives CSVVEQGRSYEQYF.

The chain links TRBV15 to TRBJ2-3, with 10 bases identical to TRBD2. This CDR3 contains 15 residues. V shed 3 bases and J 0 bases; nucleotides not matched to a gene: 0. Germline-derived CDR1 and CDR2 are LNHNV and YYDKDF (reference sequence). The CDR3 nucleotides are TGTGCCACCAGCAGGACTAGCGGGAGCACAGATACGCAGTATTTT. This translates into CATSRTSGSTDTQYF. The full variable domain, rest sourced from reference TRBV15 and TRBJ2-3, is DAMVIQNPRYQVTQFGKPVTLSCSQTLNHNVMYWYQQKSSQAPKLLFHYYDKDFNNEADTPDNFQSRRPNTSFCFLDIRSPGLGDTAMYLCATSRTSGSTDTQYFGPGTRLTVL.

CDR3 residues: CARSLTSPNTGELFF. CDR3 DNA: TGTGCCAGAAGCCTGACTAGCCCTAACACCGGGGAGCTGTTTTTT. The chain is built from TRBV5-3 and TRBJ2-2; the match to TRBD2 covers 7 bases. TRBV5-3 belongs to the ORF category, with a function that is uncertain. The CDR3 covers 15 residues. Germline trimming cut 4 bases from V and 2 bases from J; bases unmatched to any gene: 5.

This chain links TRBV11-2 with TRBJ1-6; a possible D gene is TRBD1 (5 bases). From germline, CDR1 is SGHAT and CDR2 FQNNGV. This CDR3 has 13 residues. Between the trimmed V and J ends, which lost 5 bases and 7 bases, there was a span of 9 bases. CDR3 residues: CASSPGGNSPLHF. The CDR3 DNA follows: TGTGCCAGCAGCCCGGGGGGGAATTCACCCCTCCACTTT.

The gene calls are TRBV19 and TRBJ2-1; 10 bases fit TRBD2. The germline gives CDR1 LNHDA, CDR2 SQIVND (reference sequence). With V trimmed by 5 bases and J by 6 bases, 10 bases remained unmatched. The CDR3 is 16 residues long. DNA of the CDR3: TGTGCCAGTAGTTTCCCGACTAGCGGGTACGGCAATGAGCAGTTCTTC. This sequence encodes CASSFPTSGYGNEQFF.

There are a few counts of this clone. This rearrangement joins TRBV28 to TRBJ1-5; D is perhaps TRBD1 (5 bases). The CDR3 runs to 15 residues. Trimming took off 6 bases at V and 2 bases at J, with 14 bases between the two ends. Looked up from germline, CDR1 is MDHEN and CDR2 is SYDVKM. The CDR3 reads CASRWQGPGNQPQHF. CDR3 nucleotide sequence: TGTGCCAGCAGATGGCAGGGCCCTGGCAATCAGCCCCAGCATTTT. Full variable domain (missing parts from reference TRBV28 and TRBJ1-5): DVKVTQSSRYLVKRTGEKVFLECVQDMDHENMFWYRQDPGLGLRLIYFSYDVKMKEKGDIPEGYSVSREKKERFSLILESASTNQTSMYLCASRWQGPGNQPQHFGDGTRLSIL.

This clone was counted a few times. This chain joins TRBV28 and TRBJ2-5; 7 nucleotides agree with TRBD1. Germline lookup yields CDR1 MDHEN and CDR2 SYDVKM. The V gene end was trimmed by 4 bases and the J gene end by 3 bases; junction bases not matched to a gene: 5. This CDR3 comprises 14 residues. CDR3 DNA sequence: TGTGCCAGCAGTTCCCCCGACAGGGAAGAGACCCAGTACTTC. This codes for CASSSPDREETQYF.

The chain uses TRBV29-1 and TRBJ2-7, with a tentative D call TRBD2 (6 bases). The V gene's germline CDR1 is SQVTM and CDR2 ANQGSEA. V lost 2 bases, J lost 3 bases, and 11 bases lay in between. This CDR3 is built from 13 residues. Here the CDR3 reads CSVEPPGDYEQYF. The CDR3 nucleotides are TGCAGCGTTGAACCGCCGGGGGACTACGAGCAGTACTTC.